This TCR beta chain appears in the sequencing data of a study of cytomegalovirus exposure and HLA in healthy donors. Study-level points and caveats: Associated with cytomegalovirus, according to the listing, were 150 to 200 TCR beta chains.

V lost 3 bases, J lost 7 bases, and 11 bases stayed unmatched. Germline V gives CDR1 SGHRS, CDR2 YFSETQ. The CDR3 sequence is 16 residues long. These donors counted as nominally healthy when sampled, but unrecorded immune exposures were likely. As for this clone: The antigen is unknown.

A multiplex PCR was run with 60 Vbeta primers and 13 Jbeta primers. The protocol was immunoSEQ multiplex PCR, while the TCRdb copy is restricted to in-frame clones and leaves out a portion. In the table there are about 160,000 clones, 80% to 85% of which are singletons. Sequenced input: PBMCs. This TCR came from a male donor in good health and CMV-seropositive. The chain employs TRBV5-1 and TRBJ2-2; 8 bases agree with TRBD1. CDR3 in DNA: TGCGCCAGCAGCTCCGGGACAGGACCGTCGGGCGGGGAGCTGTTTTTT. Translating gives CASSSGTGPSGGELFF.